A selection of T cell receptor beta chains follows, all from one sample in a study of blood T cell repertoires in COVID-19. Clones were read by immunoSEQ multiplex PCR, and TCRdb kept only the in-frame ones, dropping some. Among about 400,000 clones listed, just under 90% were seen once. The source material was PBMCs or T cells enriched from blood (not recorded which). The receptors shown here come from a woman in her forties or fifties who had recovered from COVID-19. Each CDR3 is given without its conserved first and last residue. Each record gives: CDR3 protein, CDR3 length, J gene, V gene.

CDR3: ASSPTGLAGGVVEQF; length: 15; J: TRBJ2-1; V: TRBV7-2
CDR3: ASSMTGDTEAF; length: 11; J: TRBJ1-1; V: TRBV7-3
CDR3: ASSARTRGTDTQY; length: 13; J: TRBJ2-3; V: TRBV2
CDR3: ASSPLTGKKQY; length: 11; J: TRBJ2-7; V: TRBV12-3/TRBV12-4
CDR3: SVEDLNTEAF; length: 10; J: TRBJ1-1; V: TRBV29-1
CDR3: ASSHMNQPQH; length: 10; J: TRBJ1-5; V: TRBV4-1
CDR3: ASSARTGTQETQY; length: 13; J: TRBJ2-5; V: TRBV18
CDR3: ASTIGGDGYT; length: 10; J: TRBJ1-2; V: TRBV28
CDR3: ASNVGGENIQY; length: 11; J: TRBJ2-4; V: TRBV19
CDR3: ASRDPGTGGDTGELF; length: 15; J: TRBJ2-2; V: TRBV19
CDR3: ASSFRGIYNEQF; length: 12; J: TRBJ2-1; V: TRBV5-1
CDR3: ASSVALGGNTGELF; length: 14; J: TRBJ2-2; V: TRBV9
CDR3: SASGPGQGKRSYNEQF; length: 16; J: TRBJ2-1; V: TRBV20-1
CDR3: ASSGQGAYTEAF; length: 12; J: TRBJ1-1; V: TRBV19
CDR3: ASSWAGWTGAKMGQY; length: 15; J: TRBJ2-3; V: TRBV5-6
CDR3: ASSYARMSPYEQY; length: 13; J: TRBJ2-7; V: TRBV6-5
CDR3: ASSLETVNSGNTIY; length: 14; J: TRBJ1-3; V: TRBV7-8
CDR3: ASREGATYEQY; length: 11; J: TRBJ2-7; V: TRBV2
CDR3: ASSLLQGVENTEAF; length: 14; J: TRBJ1-1; V: TRBV7-2
CDR3: AWGQMNTEAF; length: 10; J: TRBJ1-1; V: TRBV30
CDR3: ASSLSTGTNTEAF; length: 13; J: TRBJ1-1; V: TRBV27
CDR3: ASALGVANEQF; length: 11; J: TRBJ2-1; V: TRBV2
CDR3: ASSGRTGLNEKLF; length: 13; J: TRBJ1-4; V: TRBV19
CDR3: ASSGGQGSEQY; length: 11; J: TRBJ2-7; V: TRBV5-1
CDR3: ASSSSSGPYGYT; length: 12; J: TRBJ1-2; V: TRBV7-2
CDR3: ASSQWAGEKLF; length: 11; J: TRBJ1-4; V: TRBV3-1/TRBV3-2
CDR3: ASSRGIGRTDTQY; length: 13; J: TRBJ2-3; V: TRBV2
CDR3: ASRDRGEAF; length: 9; J: TRBJ1-1; V: TRBV6-6
CDR3: ASSLVNVGGWKTQY; length: 14; J: TRBJ2-5; V: TRBV7-2
CDR3: AFADRKDYGYT; length: 11; J: TRBJ1-2; V: TRBV30
CDR3: ASSSHLWSYEQY; length: 12; J: TRBJ2-7; V: TRBV6-5
CDR3: ASSFRGPGDTEAF; length: 13; J: TRBJ1-1; V: TRBV7-9
CDR3: ASSYDRKIANIQY; length: 13; J: TRBJ2-4; V: TRBV5-6
CDR3: ASSPSHRYGYT; length: 11; J: TRBJ1-2; V: TRBV27
CDR3: ASSHIDSSYNSPLH; length: 14; J: TRBJ1-6; V: TRBV4-1
CDR3: SASTPNYGYT; length: 10; J: TRBJ1-2; V: TRBV20-1
CDR3: ASGGTGELF; length: 9; J: TRBJ2-2; V: TRBV27
CDR3: ASSTGTSGVNEQF; length: 13; J: TRBJ2-1; V: TRBV19
CDR3: ASSLVRGEQY; length: 10; J: TRBJ2-7; V: TRBV7-8
CDR3: ASTGSRGEQY; length: 10; J: TRBJ2-7; V: TRBV10-3
CDR3: ASSLAGTSGQETQY; length: 14; J: TRBJ2-5; V: TRBV5-1
CDR3: ASSIGQREQY; length: 10; J: TRBJ2-7; V: TRBV19
CDR3: ASSNGDRDEQF; length: 11; J: TRBJ2-1; V: TRBV5-1
CDR3: ASSYRGPTNEKLF; length: 13; J: TRBJ1-4; V: TRBV6-5
CDR3: ASSLGWDSLF; length: 10; J: TRBJ1-4; V: TRBV7-8
CDR3: ASSPQGWTEAF; length: 11; J: TRBJ1-1; V: TRBV12-3/TRBV12-4
CDR3: ASSPGDSGYNEQF; length: 13; J: TRBJ2-1; V: TRBV18
CDR3: ASSRTGTGDGYT; length: 12; J: TRBJ1-2; V: TRBV3-1/TRBV3-2
CDR3: ASSPEQGSGTEAF; length: 13; J: TRBJ1-1; V: TRBV19
CDR3: ASSPGTTTYNEQF; length: 13; J: TRBJ2-1; V: TRBV27